A selection of T cell receptor beta chains follows, all from one sample in a study of neurological immune-mediated disorders. TCRdb reprocessed the 5' RACE reads via MiXCR and lists one record per CDR3 protein. The data contain over 35,000 distinct CDR3 sequences, 2% to 2.5% of them singletons. Sequenced material: PBMCs. These receptors all come from a man aged 30 to 45 with multiple sclerosis. Each CDR3 is given without its conserved first and last residue.

10	TRBJ2-2	TRBV20-1	SARLAGGELF
14	TRBJ2-7	TRBV4-2	ASSQDLTSVSYEQY
14	TRBJ1-2	TRBV4-3	ASSQDPGQRNYGYT
16	TRBJ2-6	TRBV19	ASSRPSIPSSGANVLT
13	TRBJ2-3	TRBV9	ASSPRTGGPDTQY
13	TRBJ2-2	TRBV20-1	SAPRQGGNTGELF
14	TRBJ2-6	TRBV4-3	ASSQDPASGANVLT
14	TRBJ2-3	TRBV12-3/TRBV12-4	ASSGNLAYGGDTQY
13	TRBJ1-5	TRBV20-1	SAPGGEYSNQPQH
12	TRBJ2-3	TRBV20-1	SARARGASHTQY
11	TRBJ1-2	TRBV20-1	SEIGGTGNGYT